The present T cell receptor (beta chain) was sequenced within a study of T cell responses to AZD1222 COVID-19 vaccine. Overall study findings and caveats: The study found Spike-specific TCR breadth and depth rose after two AZD1222 doses. In all cases, repertoires were sampled only after the peak T cell response. Of spike-specific TCRs, nearly half reportedly target regions left unmutated in variants. Spike-wide coverage was observed for vaccine-associated CD4 TCRs, with dominant responses at 160-218 and 743-854.

As to this clone: Its antigen is still unknown.

The method was immunoSEQ multiplex PCR; TCRdb's version includes in-frame clones alone and lacks a portion of them. The data show some 120,000 clones, over 80% seen once. The CDR3 has 12 amino acids. The V end was cut by 0 bases, the J end by 7 bases, with 7 bases between. Germline lookup yields CDR1 SGHRS and CDR2 YFSETQ. The material sequenced was peripheral blood, taken on day 0 of AZD1222 vaccination. The clonotype originates from an adult in good health. The chain is built from TRBV5-1 and TRBJ1-1; D ambiguous. CDR3 region: CASSLVGYEAFF. The CDR3 DNA reads as TGCGCCAGCAGCTTGGTCGGTTATGAAGCTTTCTTT.